This TCR beta chain was recorded in a study of tumor-infiltrating lymphocytes in primary liver carcinoma (dated by TCRdb to 2016 to 2017). Looking at the study overall: Of the five patients (three men and two women, aged 30 to 69 years), four had hepatocellular carcinoma and one had combined HCC and intrahepatic cholangiocarcinoma. The five patients had tumors of stage T1-T3 N0M0, with maximum diameters ranging from 4.2 to 10 cm. Samples yielded roughly 3.5 to 7.13 million productive TCRbeta reads; read depth did not differ significantly between tissue types. Across five regions of each liver tumor, along with adjacent normal tissue and blood, the study brought together TCRbeta repertoire sequencing, expression microarrays and whole-exome sequencing. TCRbeta repertoire sequencing covered roughly 35 specimens from 5 patients: 25 tumor regions, 5 adjacent noncancerous liver tissues and 5 peripheral blood samples. To link TCRbeta repertoire diversity with the local molecular phenotype, the approximately 25 tumor region samples were profiled using Agilent mRNA microarrays. Technical replicate repertoires showed high reproducibility, with mean shared-clone rates about 0.88 and correlation coefficients above 0.95. What the authors observed across the whole study: Compared with blood, tumors had a significantly larger share of the repertoire taken up by the top 250 clones (p = 0.039). Comparison of CD4+ and CD8+ T cell repertoires was precluded by the use of bulk unsorted samples. Only four or five patients were included in the study, and the authors note that the findings should be validated in a larger study. Repertoire overlap was found to be higher between tumor regions (mean approximately 35%) than between tumor-adjacent (about 17%) or tumor-blood (about 14%) pairs, consistent with antigen-driven expansion. Because only the TCR beta chain was sequenced and unpaired alpha chains were not captured, true repertoire diversity is likely underestimated. Just about 7.5-25% of top clones turned up in all five regions of a tumor, which suggests spatial heterogeneity among tumor-infiltrating T cells.

A word on this clonotype: It has no known antigen specificity. An end of the junction differs from the germline gene, which may be a read error.

Total RNA and DNA were co-extracted from around 18-30 mg of bulk tissue with the AllPrep DNA/RNA mini kit, without cell sorting. Surgical resection was performed in China between 2015 and 2016 on about five patients with histopathologically diagnosed primary liver carcinoma. Chronic HBV infection was present in the patients, and the patients were treatment-naive at sampling. Five spatially separated regions were sampled per tumor: superior, inferior, left-lateral and right-lateral poles, plus the tumor centre. Histology showed that every tumor sample contained more than 80% viable tumor cells. Fresh tumor and adjacent tissue pieces were bisected; one half was stored in RNAlater at -80°C, the other sent for histology. A constant-region primer and ProtoScript II reverse transcriptase were used to reverse-transcribe TCRbeta-specific cDNA from around 480 ng total RNA. The TCRbeta libraries were prepared through three rounds of nested multiplex PCR following a slightly modified ARM-PCR procedure. Each of the first two PCR rounds ran for around 10 cycles using multiplex TRBV1-TRBV30 forward primers together with a Cbeta reverse primer. Sample barcodes and Illumina adapters were attached in a final 25-cycle PCR using Deep VentR polymerase. Before sequencing, amplicons between 200 and 500 bp were purified from gel using a QIAquick gel extraction kit. An Illumina HiSeq 2500 was used to sequence the TCRbeta amplicons, generating 250-bp paired-end reads. The source study handled its data this way. Reads were quality-trimmed with Trimmomatic v0.33, and paired reads were merged with FLASH v1.2.11 to recover full CDR3 sequences. V, D and J germline segments were assigned to the rearranged TCRbeta sequences by MiGEC v1.2.1b. Clonotype statistics and Shannon-Wiener diversity indices were calculated with VDJtools v1.0.0. Except for diversity analysis, only each sample's 250 most abundant clonotypes were used in subsequent analyses to reduce sampling bias. The public reads were reanalyzed by TCRdb: fastp trimming at Q25, MiXCR alignment, in-frame beta chains only. Identical CDR3 proteins give one entry, which carries the most common genes and DNA. V and J calls and clone size were set by TCRdb, not the authors. Here the sample has some 190,000 distinct CDR3 sequences; around four fifths occur a single time. About a sixth of the sample goes to the ten largest clones.

CDR3 length: 13 amino acids, cysteine to phenylalanine. This entry keeps only the CDR3 DNA: 39 bases, framed from base 1. The clonotype originates from a man between 35 and 55 years old with primary liver carcinoma and hepatitis B virus infection. Recombination connected TRBV12-3 or TRBV12-4 to TRBJ1-4, with the D gene not confidently named. The sequenced sample was tumor tissue from primary liver carcinoma. The CDR3 here reads CASSVSGVEKLFF. The bases are TGTGCCAGCAGTGTGTCCGGGGTGGAAAAATTGTTTTTT.